One T cell receptor beta chain is described in this entry. Its cognate antigen is unknown. This sample stems from a study of shared clonotypes between healthy human individuals. Data came from immunoSEQ multiplex PCR; TCRdb stores just in-frame clones and leaves some out. The repertoire holds some 1,900,000 clones, with less than 95% as singletons. Terminally differentiated effector memory CD45RA+ cells were excluded from the naive CD8 cells, which were CD45RO-negative and positively selected for CCR7. V was cut by 0 bases and J by 2 bases, with 14 bases left in between. The CDR3 sequence is 18 residues long. Germline CDR1 is MGHRA and CDR2 is YSYEKL. Study-level points and caveats: Rarefaction exposed incomplete sorted-subset sequencing despite large depth. Owing to a small donor count, the genetic and exposure-history diversity represented was limited.

Sequencing was performed on naive CD8+ T cells sorted from blood. The chain employs TRBV4-1 and TRBJ2-6; possibly TRBD1 for D (5 bases). The clonotype originates from a man between 18 and 35 years old in good health. The CDR3 bases are TGCGCCAGCAGCCAAGAGCCCCCGACAGTAGCTGGGGCCAACGTCCTGACTTTC. This codes for CASSQEPPTVAGANVLTF.